These T cell receptor beta chains were read from a single sample in a study of blood T cell repertoires in COVID-19. Sequencing used immunoSEQ multiplex PCR; TCRdb keeps in-frame clones, though not all of them. Among more than 120,000 clones listed, approximately 90% were seen once. Sequences were obtained from peripheral blood. The receptors here all came from a woman in her forties or fifties with acute or convalescent COVID-19. Both conserved end residues are part of each CDR3. The D gene is left open where the match is weak. Only part of the rows carry a size: once, few, many, or a class if the clone is expanded.

d_call	v_call	j_call	clone_size	cdr3_aa	cdr3_nt
NA	TRBV7-2	TRBJ2-3	NA	CASSLYQPEDF	TGTGCCAGCAGCTTATACCAGCCCGAGGATTTT
NA	TRBV5-1	TRBJ1-1	NA	CASSLEGGAEAFF	TGCGCCAGCAGCTTGGAGGGAGGGGCTGAAGCTTTCTTT
NA	TRBV28	TRBJ1-5	NA	CASSLGGRPGQPQHF	TGTGCCAGCAGTTTAGGGGGCCGCCCAGGGCAGCCCCAGCATTTT
NA	TRBV5-1	TRBJ2-1	once	CASSLAGYTEQFF	TGCGCCAGCAGCTTGGCGGGGTACACTGAGCAGTTCTTC
NA	TRBV11-3	TRBJ2-7	once	CASSLTGVYEQYF	TGTGCCAGCAGCTTAACGGGGGTCTACGAGCAGTACTTC
TRBD1	TRBV24-1	TRBJ2-1	NA	CATSDEGQSYNEQFF	TGTGCCACCAGTGATGAGGGACAGTCCTACAATGAGCAGTTCTTC
NA	TRBV5-4	TRBJ1-1	few	CASSLGGSGEAFF	TGTGCCAGCAGCTTAGGAGGGTCGGGAGAAGCTTTCTTT
TRBD2	TRBV27	TRBJ2-1	NA	CASSLLTSGGVYNEQFF	TGTGCCAGCAGCCTGCTAACTAGCGGGGGGGTCTACAATGAGCAGTTCTTC
NA	TRBV9	TRBJ1-5	NA	CASSQTLTGRQHF	TGTGCCAGCAGCCAAACATTAACAGGACGGCAGCATTTT
NA	TRBV27	TRBJ2-5	NA	CARQVLRAIQETQYF	TGTGCCAGGCAAGTCCTCAGGGCTATACAAGAGACCCAGTACTTC
TRBD2	TRBV24-1	TRBJ2-3	NA	CATSEPGLAGDAQYF	TGTGCCACCAGTGAACCGGGACTAGCGGGAGATGCGCAGTATTTT
TRBD1	TRBV30	TRBJ2-1	NA	CAWSPGQGHNEQFF	TGTGCCTGGAGCCCCGGACAGGGGCACAATGAGCAGTTCTTC
TRBD1	TRBV10-2	TRBJ2-7	once	CASSGDRANYEQYF	TGCGCCAGCAGTGGGGACAGGGCCAACTACGAGCAGTACTTC
TRBD1	TRBV5-6	TRBJ1-2	NA	CASSPPGRTGPHYGYTF	TGTGCCAGCAGCCCCCCGGGGAGGACAGGACCCCACTATGGCTACACCTTC
TRBD2	TRBV6-5	TRBJ2-7	NA	CASSYGDSGGPYEQYF	TGTGCCAGCAGTTACGGGGATAGCGGGGGCCCCTACGAGCAGTACTTC
TRBD1	TRBV7-3	TRBJ1-2	NA	CASSPFPGGTGTGYTF	TGTGCCAGCAGCCCCTTTCCAGGAGGGACAGGGACTGGCTACACCTTC
NA	TRBV10-1	TRBJ2-7	NA	CASSESRYYEQYF	TGCGCCAGCAGTGAGTCGAGGTACTACGAGCAGTACTTC
TRBD1	TRBV19	TRBJ1-4	NA	CASNSPQGATEKLFF	TGTGCCAGTAACTCGCCCCAGGGGGCGACTGAAAAACTGTTTTTT
TRBD1	TRBV9	TRBJ1-2	NA	CASSLTDEGARYGYTF	TGTGCCAGCAGCCTTACAGACGAGGGGGCGAGATATGGCTACACCTTC
TRBD1	TRBV28	TRBJ2-7	NA	CASGGLGQGTYEQYF	TGTGCCAGCGGGGGTTTGGGACAGGGGACATACGAGCAGTACTTC
TRBD1	TRBV6-5	TRBJ1-2	NA	CASSDRVLDGYTF	TGTGCCAGCAGCGACAGGGTTTTAGATGGCTACACCTTC
TRBD2	TRBV19	TRBJ2-3	few	CASSIGGGGADTQYF	TGTGCCAGTAGTATTGGAGGCGGGGGGGCGGACACGCAGTATTTT
NA	TRBV27	TRBJ1-3	once	CASRNAGTLEGNTIYF	TGTGCCAGCAGAAATGCCGGGACATTAGAGGGCAACACCATATATTTT
TRBD1	TRBV7-9	TRBJ2-7	few	CASSATGISYEQYF	TGTGCCAGCAGCGCGACAGGGATCTCCTACGAGCAGTACTTC
NA	TRBV9	TRBJ1-1	NA	CASSVDVTANTEAFF	TGTGCCAGCAGCGTAGACGTGACAGCGAACACTGAAGCTTTCTTT
TRBD1	TRBV7-9	TRBJ1-2	NA	CASSLGQGTGYTF	TGTGCCAGCAGCTTGGGACAGGGAACTGGCTACACCTTC
TRBD1	TRBV24-1	TRBJ2-5	once	CATRQGARETQYF	TGTGCCACCAGACAGGGGGCGAGGGAGACCCAGTACTTC
NA	TRBV5-4	TRBJ2-7	NA	CASSLSTGSSYEQYF	TGTGCCAGCAGCCTTAGTACAGGGAGCTCCTACGAGCAGTACTTC
NA	TRBV3-1/TRBV3-2	TRBJ1-1	NA	CASSHVRENTEAFF	TGTGCCAGCAGCCATGTCAGGGAGAACACTGAAGCTTTCTTT
NA	TRBV20-1	TRBJ1-2	NA	CSPGGGGYTF	TGCAGTCCTGGGGGGGGTGGCTACACCTTC
NA	TRBV7-9	TRBJ2-3	NA	CASSLSFRLTDTQYF	TGTGCCAGCAGCTTAAGTTTCAGGTTGACAGATACGCAGTATTTT
TRBD1	TRBV6-2/TRBV6-3	TRBJ1-2	NA	CASTPDRTNYGYTF	TGTGCCAGCACCCCGGACAGGACTAACTATGGCTACACCTTC
TRBD2	TRBV10-1	TRBJ2-7	NA	CASSPSGTSGASGYF	TGCGCCAGCAGTCCGTCCGGGACTAGCGGGGCATCGGGGTACTTC
TRBD2	TRBV5-1	TRBJ2-3	once	CASSSRLAGGTDTQYF	TGCGCCAGCAGTTCTAGACTAGCGGGAGGCACAGATACGCAGTATTTT
TRBD2	TRBV5-6	TRBJ2-7	NA	CASSFLHAGGIYEQYF	TGTGCCAGCAGCTTCCTACATGCGGGGGGGATCTACGAGCAGTACTTC
TRBD2	TRBV7-2	TRBJ2-1	NA	CASSPQAGGPPYNEQFF	TGTGCCAGCAGCCCACAAGCGGGAGGGCCCCCCTACAATGAGCAGTTCTTC
NA	TRBV6-6	TRBJ2-5	NA	CASRDGGQGTETQYF	TGTGCCAGCAGGGACGGGGGGCAGGGGACCGAGACCCAGTACTTC
TRBD1	TRBV7-7	TRBJ2-7	NA	CASSRTGNGEQYF	TGTGCCAGCAGCCGGACAGGGAACGGGGAGCAGTACTTC
TRBD1	TRBV5-1	TRBJ1-2	few	CASSPGQGRSDYGYTF	TGCGCCAGCAGCCCCGGACAGGGAAGATCGGACTATGGCTACACCTTC
NA	TRBV2	TRBJ2-6	NA	CASSEGTSGANVLTF	TGTGCCAGCAGTGAAGGGACATCTGGGGCCAACGTCCTGACTTTC
TRBD1	TRBV28	TRBJ2-7	NA	CASRRGDRAPYEQYF	TGTGCCAGCAGAAGGGGGGACAGGGCCCCCTACGAGCAGTACTTC
NA	TRBV7-8	TRBJ2-3	few	CASSFIDTQYF	TGTGCCAGCAGCTTCATAGATACGCAGTATTTT
NA	TRBV10-2	TRBJ1-5	NA	CASSELGYSNQPQHF	TGCGCCAGCAGTGAGTTGGGCTATAGCAATCAGCCCCAGCATTTT
TRBD1	TRBV24-1	TRBJ2-2	NA	CATGTGWTGELFF	TGTGCCACAGGGACAGGGTGGACCGGGGAGCTGTTTTTT
NA	TRBV7-2	TRBJ2-6	NA	CASSFTSNSGANVLTF	TGTGCCAGCAGCTTTACAAGTAACTCTGGGGCCAACGTCCTGACTTTC
TRBD2	TRBV4-2	TRBJ2-7	NA	CASSHGTSGSSSREQYF	TGTGCCAGCAGCCACGGGACTAGCGGGAGCTCCTCCCGCGAGCAGTACTTC
TRBD1	TRBV18	TRBJ2-4	NA	CASSPPAGGLNIQYF	TGTGCCAGCTCACCACCGGCAGGGGGCCTAAACATTCAGTACTTC
TRBD1	TRBV6-5	TRBJ2-7	NA	CASSYGTGYEQYF	TGTGCCAGCAGTTACGGGACAGGGTACGAGCAGTACTTC
NA	TRBV27	TRBJ1-5	once	CASSLLGGNQPQHF	TGTGCCAGCAGTTTATTGGGAGGGAATCAGCCCCAGCATTTT
NA	TRBV19	TRBJ1-1	NA	CASSLPGNMDTEAFF	TGTGCCAGTAGTCTTCCAGGGAATATGGACACTGAAGCTTTCTTT
TRBD2	TRBV9	TRBJ2-3	NA	CASSEGTSGRADTQYF	TGTGCCAGCAGCGAAGGGACTAGCGGGCGTGCGGATACGCAGTATTTT